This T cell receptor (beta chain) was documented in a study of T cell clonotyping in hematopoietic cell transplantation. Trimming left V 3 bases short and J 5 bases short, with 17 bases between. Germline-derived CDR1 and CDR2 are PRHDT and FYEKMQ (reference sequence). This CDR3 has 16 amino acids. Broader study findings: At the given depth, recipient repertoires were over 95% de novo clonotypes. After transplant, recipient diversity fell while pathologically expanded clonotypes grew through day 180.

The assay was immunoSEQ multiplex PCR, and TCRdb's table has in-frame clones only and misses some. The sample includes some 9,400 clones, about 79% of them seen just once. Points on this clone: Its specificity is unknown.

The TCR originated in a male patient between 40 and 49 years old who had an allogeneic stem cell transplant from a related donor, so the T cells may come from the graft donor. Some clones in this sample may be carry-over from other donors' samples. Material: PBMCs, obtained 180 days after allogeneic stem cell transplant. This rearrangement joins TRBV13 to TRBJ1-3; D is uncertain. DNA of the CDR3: TGTGCCAGCAGCTTTAGGACCAGTTCATCCCGAAACACCATATATTTT. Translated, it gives CASSFRTSSSRNTIYF.